This T cell receptor beta chain appears in the sequencing data of a study of cytomegalovirus exposure and HLA in healthy donors. In the study overall: The use of the same platform for the 110 or so validation repertoires and the 600 to 700 first-cohort repertoires was reported by a later analysis. Study-wide findings and caveats: Published work reported that the classifier diagnosed cytomegalovirus status with high specificity and sensitivity. Researchers catalogued around 150 TCR beta chains as cytomegalovirus-associated. First-cohort TCR clusters were later found to tend to co-occur in the roughly 130 validation repertoires.

TCRdb's copy holds only in-frame clones and misses some; the assay was immunoSEQ multiplex PCR. The table has tens of thousands of clones, 95% seen once. This clone was seen only a few times. Antigen unknown. V was cut by 4 bases and J by 1 base, with 10 bases left in between. In germline, CDR1 is SGDLS, CDR2 YYNGEE. The CDR3 has 14 residues. Specimen: PBMCs. The chain recombines TRBV9 with TRBJ2-3; D ambiguous. The TCR comes from a woman under 30 in good health and CMV-seronegative. The CDR3 DNA reads TGTGCCAGCAGCTCCGGCGGCCGCACAGATACGCAGTATTTT. Protein sequence: CASSSGGRTDTQYF.